These 7 T cell receptor beta chains came from one sample sequenced in a study of T-cell reconstitution after alpha-beta-depleted transplantation in children. Preparation of the TCRbeta library used unique molecular identifiers. TCRdb reanalysed the PCR reads using MiXCR and keeps one entry per CDR3 protein. The repertoire holds a few hundred thousand distinct CDR3 sequences, with about 45% as singletons. The specimen comprised PBMCs, sampled before TCRalphabeta/CD19-depleted stem cell transplant. The receptors originated from a girl aged 2 to 10 with aplastic anemia, due to receive a stem cell transplant.

The chain is built from TRBV7-2 and TRBJ1-2, with no clear D. The V gene's germline CDR1 is SGHTA and CDR2 FQGNSA. Trimming cost V 5 bases and J 4 bases, with 11 bases left between them. The CDR3 loop spans 13 amino acids. The CDR3 is CASSISQVYGYTF. CDR3 coding DNA: TGTGCCAGCAGCATTAGCCAGGTCTATGGCTACACCTTC.

The gene calls are TRBV29-1 and TRBJ2-7, with 7 bases aligning to TRBD1. The CDR3 contains 12 residues. The J segment lost 2 bases and the V segment lost 7 bases, leaving 5 bases of the junction unmatched. Germline V CDR1 and CDR2: SQVTM, ANQGSEA. The CDR3 loop is CSGGQFPYEQYF. Written as DNA, the CDR3 is TGCAGCGGGGGACAGTTTCCCTACGAGCAGTACTTC.

This clonotype was recorded at least ten times. The chain recombines TRBV28 with TRBJ2-2; possibly TRBD2 for D (5 bases). Trimming pared 3 bases from V and 0 bases from J, leaving 11 bases between. This CDR3 region has 16 residues. Germline values: CDR1 MDHEN, CDR2 SYDVKM. The CDR3 nucleotides read TGTGCCAGCAGTTTGTGGCGGGTCACGAACACCGGGGAGCTGTTTTTT. This sequence encodes CASSLWRVTNTGELFF.

This chain uses TRBV7-3 with TRBJ1-1; 7 positions match TRBD1. This CDR3 region has 17 residues. Germline V gene sequence: CDR1 SGHTA, CDR2 FQGTGA. V lost 1 base, J lost 0 bases, and 8 bases stayed unmatched. CDR3 in DNA: TGTGCCAGCAGCTTAAGAGGGACAGCCTACATGAACACTGAAGCTTTCTTT. This encodes CASSLRGTAYMNTEAFF.

J is TRBJ1-5 and V is TRBV5-1; 9 bases match TRBD1. CDR3 length equals 15 residues. Germline-derived CDR1 and CDR2 are SGHRS and YFSETQ. V gave up 4 bases and J gave up 7 bases; unmatched junction bases: 9. Here the CDR3 reads CASSATGTGQQPQHF. The CDR3 DNA reads as TGCGCCAGCAGCGCGACCGGGACAGGGCAACAGCCCCAGCATTTT.

This clonotype has just a few counts. V and J are TRBV25-1 and TRBJ1-2; TRBD1 is a possible D gene (6 bases). V dropped 5 bases and J dropped 10 bases, with 14 bases sitting between them. Germline-derived CDR1 and CDR2 are MGHDK and SYGVNS. The CDR3 is made up of 12 amino acids. The CDR3 sequence is CASSPPTGIYTF. CDR3 nucleotide sequence: TGTGCCAGCAGTCCCCCGACAGGAATCTACACCTTC.

The chain joins TRBV6-5 to TRBJ2-5; 9 bases map to TRBD2. The CDR3 spans 17 residues. Germline CDR1 MNHEY, CDR2 SVGAGI. Unmatched junction bases numbered 13, after V lost 4 bases and J lost 4 bases. The chain's CDR3 is CASSFTWSGRTGETQYF. The DNA of the CDR3 is TGTGCCAGCAGTTTCACGTGGAGCGGGAGGACGGGAGAGACCCAGTACTTC.